What follows describes a single TCR beta chain. V lost 5 bases to trimming and J lost 0 bases, with 17 bases between them. The CDR3 is 17 amino acids. Germline loops: CDR1 LNHNV, CDR2 YYDKDF (reference sequence). Repertoires were generated with immunoSEQ multiplex PCR, while TCRdb's copy carries only in-frame clones and drops some. Of more than 75,000 clones in the sample, around four fifths were seen once. With baseline, cycle 4 day 1, and cycle 7 day 1 as timepoints, blood was sampled. The data are from a study of OX40 agonist ivuxolimab in advanced cancers. Study overall: Patients achieving partial responses numbered three: one hepatocellular carcinoma case and two cutaneous melanoma cases.

The chain joins TRBV15 to TRBJ1-5, with D tentatively TRBD1 (5 bases). The clonotype originates from an adult with an advanced solid tumor such as melanoma, head and neck, liver or kidney cancer. Sequencing used CD4+ or CD8+ T cells sorted from blood, obtained in a trial of the OX40 agonist ivuxolimab. CDR3 nucleotide sequence: TGTGCCACCAGCCCTTATGGGGACTATTATAGCAATCAGCCCCAGCATTTT. Its translation: CATSPYGDYYSNQPQHF. Combining the CDR3 with reference TRBV15 and TRBJ1-5 gives the whole variable domain DAMVIQNPRYQVTQFGKPVTLSCSQTLNHNVMYWYQQKSSQAPKLLFHYYDKDFNNEADTPDNFQSRRPNTSFCFLDIRSPGLGDTAMYLCATSPYGDYYSNQPQHFGDGTRLSIL.